This T cell receptor beta chain was profiled in a study of identical twins (dated by TCRdb to between 2015 and 2016). About the investigation overall: To test whether fetal clonotypes persist, this study deep-sequenced TCR alpha and beta repertoires from monozygotic twins, from unrelated adults of various ages, and from cord blood. To rule out contamination, replicate twin experiments were performed at different times with different library preparation protocols. On the study overall, not on this receptor specifically: Fewer insertions were carried by abundant cord blood beta clonotypes, a similar but weaker trend appeared in young adult naive repertoires, and no such trend appeared in memory repertoires. In beta out-of-frame sequences, excess twin sharing was weaker, because having fewer shared sequences lowered the signal-to-noise ratio. Invariant T cells such as MAIT and iNKT could partly confound zero-insertion analyses, although diverse VJ usage argued against such confounding for most clonotypes. Out-of-frame TCR alpha sharing in monozygotic twins was systematically underestimated by recombination models, whereas sharing between unrelated individuals was in agreement with the recombination models. Compared with coincidental sharing between unrelated individuals, an excess of low generation-probability sequences was observed among out-of-frame TCR alpha sequences shared between twins. Because the same donors could not be followed over many years, the conclusions relied on cross-sectional statistical analysis.

All donors were healthy Caucasians. V ends up 0 bases short and J 0 bases short, with an unmatched junction base count of 2. Its CDR3 holds 17 amino acids, cysteine through phenylalanine. CDR3 DNA only is kept here, 51 bases in frame from base 1. According to the germline V gene, CDR1 reads SGDLS and CDR2 reads YYNGEE. Regarding this clonotype: Its specific antigen is unknown. Nothing much larger sits one base from this clone, and base qualities are not available.

Library preparation used 5' RACE. TCRdb shows the sequencer as Illumina HiSeq 2000. A universal primer binding site was introduced by template switching, and a unique molecular identifier was present in the final cDNA, enabling accurate counting of TCR cDNA molecules. Specific primers in the conserved constant-segment region were used to synthesize first-strand cDNA for TCR alpha and beta chains. To control for contamination, every cDNA library carried two barcodes: a SMART-Mk sample barcode plus Illumina barcodes. Two successive PCR steps introduced TruSeq adapter sequences along with Illumina sample barcodes. Sequencing of the TCR alpha and beta cDNA libraries was done on the Illumina HiSeq platform using custom primers. On the authors' methods: Unique molecular identifiers were extracted from raw reads with MiGEC, and CDR3 positions were determined with MiXCR. For each individual, recombination models were inferred using an EM algorithm with the repgenHMM and IGoR tools. Shared clonotype analysis was performed with the tcR package in R, normalizing sharing by the product of cloneset sizes. To study raw recombination without the effects of thymic and clonal selection, out-of-frame nonproductive sequences were analyzed. In-frame beta chains were kept once TCRdb had trimmed the public reads at Q25 with fastp and called clones with MiXCR. Here each entry gathers all rows of one CDR3 protein and keeps the most common genes and DNA. It is TCRdb's table, rather than the study itself, that gives the V and J calls and clone size. This sample has 1.5 million to 2 million distinct CDR3 sequences in its table, and around 33% of those were observed once. The ten largest clones represent under 0.35% of the sample.

The clonotype was recovered from a newborn girl in good health. The sequencing input was cord blood. The rearranged chain carries TRBV9 and TRBJ2-6; 8 of the junction bases match TRBD1. The CDR3 loop reads CASSVGTGFSGANVLTF. The sequence in DNA is TGTGCCAGCAGCGTAGGGACAGGGTTCTCTGGGGCCAACGTCCTGACTTTC.